A selection of T cell receptor beta chains follows, all from one sample in a study of blood T cells in healthy people across ages. Using its own MiXCR run on the 5' RACE reads, TCRdb lists one record per CDR3 protein. The data contain hundreds of thousands of distinct CDR3 sequences, around half of them singletons. Sequencing used blood. These receptors were obtained from a woman aged 60 to 75 in good health. The CDR3 runs from the conserved cysteine through the conserved F or W. The D gene is left open where the match is weak. Clone size is given for some rows only: seen once, a few or many times, or a class if the clone is expanded.

v_gene	abundance	j_gene	d_gene	CDR3nt	CDR3aa
TRBV7-2	few	TRBJ2-5	TRBD1	TGTGCCAGCAGCCCTAGGGACAGGGGTTTGGAGACCCAGTACTTC	CASSPRDRGLETQYF
TRBV3-1	-	TRBJ2-3	-	TGTGCCAGCGGCCAAGATTTTTTGGACGTAGTCGCAGATACGCAGTATTTT	CASGQDFLDVVADTQYF
TRBV5-1	-	TRBJ1-2	-	TGCGCCAGCAGCCAGGACGGGAGCAACTATGGCTACACCTTC	CASSQDGSNYGYTF
TRBV9	few	TRBJ2-1	-	TGTGCCAGCAGCGTACTTCCCAAGGGAACCCAACTCCTCAATGAGCAGTTCTTC	CASSVLPKGTQLLNEQFF
TRBV4-3	few	TRBJ1-1	-	TGCGCCAGCAGCCAAGGATCTGCGGGGACTGAAGCTTTCTTT	CASSQGSAGTEAFF
TRBV28	few	TRBJ2-7	-	TGTGCCAGCAGTCAGAGTCCGTACGAGCAGTACTTC	CASSQSPYEQYF
TRBV5-6	-	TRBJ2-7	TRBD1	TGTGCCAGCAGCTTCGGGACAGGATATCGCTACGAGCAGTACTTC	CASSFGTGYRYEQYF
TRBV27	few	TRBJ1-6	-	TGTGCCAGCAGTTTAACAGGGTCCCCTTCCTATAATTCACCCCTCCACTTT	CASSLTGSPSYNSPLHF
TRBV28	-	TRBJ1-1	-	TGTGCCAGCCGAAGTACAGCGAACACTGAGGCTTTCTTT	CASRSTANTEAFF
TRBV7-3	-	TRBJ1-1	-	TGTGCCAGCAGCGCCTCGACATTGCCGAACACTGAAGCTTTCTTT	CASSASTLPNTEAFF
TRBV5-1	few	TRBJ2-7	-	TGCGCCAGCAGCTGGGGGGACAAGAGCTCCTACGAGCAGTACTTC	CASSWGDKSSYEQYF
TRBV18	-	TRBJ1-2	-	TGTGCCGGCTCACCGTCGACTGAGGGCGGCTACACCTTC	CAGSPSTEGGYTF
TRBV3-1	-	TRBJ2-1	-	TGTGCCAGCAGCCAAGCTGGTCTAGGCTACAATGAGCAGTTCTTC	CASSQAGLGYNEQFF
TRBV7-2	once	TRBJ2-5	-	TGTGCCAGCAACCTCTATAGCGGAAACAATGAGCAGTACTTC	CASNLYSGNNEQYF
TRBV6-2/TRBV6-3	-	TRBJ2-5	-	TGTGCCAGCAGGGCGGGACAGCAAGAGACCCAGTACTTC	CASRAGQQETQYF
TRBV29-1	-	TRBJ2-5	TRBD1	TGCAGCGGGAAGACAGGGCAAGAGACCCAGTACTTC	CSGKTGQETQYF